The rows below give T cell receptor beta chains drawn from one sample of a study of CD8+CD57+ T cells in acquired aplastic anemia. TCRdb used MiXCR to reprocess the reads, holding one entry per CDR3 protein. The sample has fewer than 80,000 distinct CDR3 sequences, roughly three quarters seen once. Sequenced material: sorted CD4+, CD8+, or CD8+CD57+ T cells (not recorded which) from PBMCs. The receptors derive from a human donor with aplastic anemia. Each CDR3 is given with its conserved first and last residue. A D gene is named only where the DNA matches it firmly. Expanded clones are given a class, and other clones once, few, many or no size at all.

D gene	V gene	J gene	clone size	CDR3 DNA	CDR3 protein
-	TRBV15	TRBJ1-2	few	TGTGCCACCAGCAGAGACCGGACAGCCGGGGGAAGCTACACCTTC	CATSRDRTAGGSYTF
-	TRBV19	TRBJ2-7	-	TGTGCCAGTTCTTATAGTGGAACCTACGAGCAGTACTTC	CASSYSGTYEQYF
-	TRBV7-9	TRBJ2-7	-	TGTGCCAGCAGTTTTCGAACCTACGAGCAGTACTTC	CASSFRTYEQYF
TRBD2	TRBV10-1	TRBJ2-1	-	TGCGCCAGCAGTGACAGGACTAGCGGCAACAATGAGCAGTTCTTC	CASSDRTSGNNEQFF
-	TRBV24-1	TRBJ1-5	-	TGTGCCACCAGTGATTTGTCCCCCTATAGCAATCAGCCCCAGCATTTT	CATSDLSPYSNQPQHF
-	TRBV25-1	TRBJ2-2	-	TGTGCCAGCAGTTACCCGTATGGAGGGAACACCGGGGAGCTGTTTTTT	CASSYPYGGNTGELFF
-	TRBV2	TRBJ2-7	-	TGTGCCAGCAGTGCCGGGGCCTCCTACGAGCAGTACTTC	CASSAGASYEQYF
TRBD1	TRBV24-1	TRBJ2-1	once	TGTGCCACCAGTGACCGAAACAGGGGGCCGTCCTACAATGAGCAGTTCTTC	CATSDRNRGPSYNEQFF
-	TRBV14	TRBJ1-2	-	TGTGCCAGCTTTGGGGGAGACGGCTACACCTTC	CASFGGDGYTF
TRBD2	TRBV7-9	TRBJ2-5	-	TGTGCCAGCAGCTCTACTAGCGGAAGCGAGAAGACCCAGTACTTC	CASSSTSGSEKTQYF
-	TRBV25-1	TRBJ1-3	-	TGTGCCAGCAGTGGCCGACAGTACTCTGGAAACACCATATATTTT	CASSGRQYSGNTIYF
TRBD1	TRBV7-9	TRBJ2-7	few	TGTGCCAGCGAATGGGACAGTCCCTACGAGCAGTACTTC	CASEWDSPYEQYF